Listed below are T cell receptor beta chains from one sample, sequenced in a study of cytomegalovirus exposure and HLA in healthy donors. Sequenced by immunoSEQ multiplex PCR; TCRdb stores in-frame clones only, minus some. The sample contains about 330,000 clones, more than 80% of which appear only once. The sample consisted of PBMCs. The source is a woman under 30 in good health and CMV-seronegative. Both conserved end residues are part of each CDR3. Each record gives: D gene, J gene, V gene, CDR3 protein. A D gene is named only where the DNA matches it firmly.

>TRBD2|TRBJ2-3|TRBV5-1
CASSLASSGTTDTQYF
>TRBD1|TRBJ2-3|TRBV25-1
CASSEQGAHTDTQYF
>NA|TRBJ2-3|TRBV29-1
CSVEGGRGVNPKTDTQYF
>NA|TRBJ1-2|TRBV9
CASSVGDTGYTF
>NA|TRBJ2-1|TRBV18
CASHGLRDTYNEQFF
>TRBD1|TRBJ1-1|TRBV7-6
CASSPHPPGQSNTEAFF
>NA|TRBJ2-5|TRBV15
CATSREHGKTQYF
>NA|TRBJ2-4|TRBV27
CASSLQGLAKNIQYF
>TRBD2|TRBJ2-1|TRBV9
CASSGGTSKDNEQFF
>TRBD2|TRBJ2-5|TRBV7-9
CASSLVAGGGETQYF
>NA|TRBJ1-2|TRBV19
CASLPVWDNYNYGYTF
>TRBD1|TRBJ1-1|TRBV15
CATSRDVGQGSTEAFF
>NA|TRBJ2-6|TRBV5-1
CASSLANTPVNVLTF
>NA|TRBJ1-1|TRBV7-9
CASAGASTEAFF
>TRBD1|TRBJ2-6|TRBV5-1
CASSPQGQGANVLTF
>NA|TRBJ1-2|TRBV28
CASSFTGGYTF
>TRBD1|TRBJ2-3|TRBV5-1
CASSGPGQGTDTQYF
>NA|TRBJ2-5|TRBV5-6
CASSLEAAGTQYF
>NA|TRBJ2-1|TRBV6-4
CASSKDPGGAYNEQFF
>NA|TRBJ1-1|TRBV6-5
CASSLEADSEAFF
>NA|TRBJ2-1|TRBV7-2
CASSLLRAEQFF
>NA|TRBJ2-2|TRBV2
CASSWSAGELFF
>TRBD2|TRBJ2-5|TRBV10-3
CAISRAGVGETQYF
>TRBD1|TRBJ2-3|TRBV28
CASSWDRSTDTQYF
>NA|TRBJ2-3|TRBV18
CASSPLAASTDTQYF
>NA|TRBJ1-1|TRBV2
CASRSGGGYTEAFF
>NA|TRBJ1-1|TRBV5-8
CASSLYGTRGTEAFF
>TRBD1|TRBJ2-3|TRBV15
CATSRDLRDRVTDTQYF
>NA|TRBJ2-7|TRBV11-1
CASSLEGGLGEQYF
>NA|TRBJ1-1|TRBV28
CASSFNRDTEAFF
>TRBD1|TRBJ2-7|TRBV6-5
CASSLDRGTPYEQYF
>NA|TRBJ2-7|TRBV11-2
CASSHGMVGTQLGEQYF
>TRBD2|TRBJ2-4|TRBV7-9
CASSLGPAGEVGAKNIQYF
>NA|TRBJ1-1|TRBV6-5
CASSYSEGFTEAFF
>NA|TRBJ1-5|TRBV28
CASSKGPTWGVNQPQHF
>NA|TRBJ1-1|TRBV30
CAWKRRGLNTEAFF
>TRBD2|TRBJ2-3|TRBV27
CASSPFGLAVSTDTQYF
>NA|TRBJ2-3|TRBV7-2
CASRGWRAPDTQYF
>TRBD2|TRBJ2-5|TRBV7-2
CASSLVLAGGETQYF
>NA|TRBJ2-5|TRBV6-4
CASSGGRERTQYF
>NA|TRBJ2-5|TRBV11-2
CASSHGVQETQYF
>TRBD1|TRBJ1-2|TRBV5-1
CASSLGDSLNYGYTF
>TRBD1|TRBJ1-2|TRBV6-1
CASTVLQGADYGYTF
>TRBD1|TRBJ2-7|TRBV25-1
CASSEPDNRGRGEQYF
>TRBD1|TRBJ1-5|TRBV2
CASSPSGQGNQPQHF
>NA|TRBJ2-7|TRBV29-1
CSVDLRGADPREQYF
>NA|TRBJ1-4|TRBV28
CAVGGTNEKLFF